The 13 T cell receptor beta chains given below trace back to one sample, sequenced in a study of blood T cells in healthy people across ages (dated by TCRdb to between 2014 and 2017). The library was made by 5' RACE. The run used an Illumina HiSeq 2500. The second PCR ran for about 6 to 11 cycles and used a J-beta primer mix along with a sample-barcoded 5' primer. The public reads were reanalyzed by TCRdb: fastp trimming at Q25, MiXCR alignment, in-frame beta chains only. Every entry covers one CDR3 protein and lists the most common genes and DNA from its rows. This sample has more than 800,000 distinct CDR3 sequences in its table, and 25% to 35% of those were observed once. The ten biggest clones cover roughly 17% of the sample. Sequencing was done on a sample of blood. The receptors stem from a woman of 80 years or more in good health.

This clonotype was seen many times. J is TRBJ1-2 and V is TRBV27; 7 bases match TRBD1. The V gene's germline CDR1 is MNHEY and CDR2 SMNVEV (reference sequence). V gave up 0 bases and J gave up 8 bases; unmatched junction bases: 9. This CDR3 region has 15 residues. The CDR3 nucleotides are TGTGCCAGCAGTTTATCGACAGGGATATCTAGAGGCTACACCTTC. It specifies CASSLSTGISRGYTF.

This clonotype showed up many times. The CDR3 DNA follows: TGCGCCAGCAGCTTCGGGTCTAGCGGGGAAGAGACCCAGTACTTC. Its protein product is CASSFGSSGEETQYF. The chain uses TRBV5-1 and TRBJ2-5; TRBD2 aligns across 9 bases. This CDR3 comprises 15 residues. Germline V gene data show CDR1 as SGHRS and CDR2 as YFSETQ. Trimming at V came to 2 bases and at J to 3 bases, leaving 5 bases not matched to a gene.

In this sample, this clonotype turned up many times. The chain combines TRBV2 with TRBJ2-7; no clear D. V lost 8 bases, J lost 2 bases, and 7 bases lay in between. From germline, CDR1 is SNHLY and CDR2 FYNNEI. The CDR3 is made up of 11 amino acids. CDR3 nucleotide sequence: TGTGCCAGCGGGCGGACCTACGAGCAGTACTTC. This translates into CASGRTYEQYF.

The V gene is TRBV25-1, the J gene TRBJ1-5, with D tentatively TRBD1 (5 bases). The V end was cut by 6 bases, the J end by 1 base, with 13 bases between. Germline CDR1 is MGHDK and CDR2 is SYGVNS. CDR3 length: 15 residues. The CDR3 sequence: CASSDDRFSNQPQHF. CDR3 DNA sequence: TGTGCCAGCAGCGACGACAGATTCAGCAATCAGCCCCAGCATTTT.

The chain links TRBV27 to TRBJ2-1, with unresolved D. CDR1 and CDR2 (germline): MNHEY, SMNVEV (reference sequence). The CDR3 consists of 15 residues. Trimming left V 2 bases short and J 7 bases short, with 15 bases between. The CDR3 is CASSLRATLGNEQFF. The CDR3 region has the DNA TGTGCCAGCAGTTTAAGGGCTACACTCGGGAATGAGCAGTTCTTC.

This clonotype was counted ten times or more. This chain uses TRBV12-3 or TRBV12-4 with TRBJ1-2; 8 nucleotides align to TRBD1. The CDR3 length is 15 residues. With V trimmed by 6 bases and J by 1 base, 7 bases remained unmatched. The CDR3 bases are TGTGCCAGCAGGCGGACAGGGCCTGATAACTATGGCTACACCTTC. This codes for CASRRTGPDNYGYTF.

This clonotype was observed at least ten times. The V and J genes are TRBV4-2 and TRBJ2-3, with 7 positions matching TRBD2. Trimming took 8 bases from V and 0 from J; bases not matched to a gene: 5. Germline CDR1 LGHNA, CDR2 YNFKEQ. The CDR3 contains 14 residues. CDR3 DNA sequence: TGTGCCAGCCGGCGGGAGCTTAGCACAGATACGCAGTATTTT. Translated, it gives CASRRELSTDTQYF.

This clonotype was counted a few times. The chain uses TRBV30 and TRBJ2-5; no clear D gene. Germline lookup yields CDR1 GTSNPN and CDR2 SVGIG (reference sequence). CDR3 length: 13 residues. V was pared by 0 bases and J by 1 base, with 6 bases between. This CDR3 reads CAWSVGFQETQYF. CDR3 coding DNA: TGTGCCTGGAGTGTAGGTTTCCAAGAGACCCAGTACTTC.

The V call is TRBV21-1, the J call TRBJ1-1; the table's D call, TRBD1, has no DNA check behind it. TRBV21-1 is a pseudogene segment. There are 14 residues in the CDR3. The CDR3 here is CASSSAGDPTEAFF. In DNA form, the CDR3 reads TGTGCCAGCAGCAGCGCAGGGGATCCCACTGAAGCTTTCTTT.

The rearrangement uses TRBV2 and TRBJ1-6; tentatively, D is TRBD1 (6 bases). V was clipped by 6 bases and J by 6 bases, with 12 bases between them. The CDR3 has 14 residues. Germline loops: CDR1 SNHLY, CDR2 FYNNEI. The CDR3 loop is CASRPGAANSPLHF. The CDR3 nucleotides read TGTGCCAGCAGGCCAGGGGCAGCTAATTCACCCCTCCACTTT. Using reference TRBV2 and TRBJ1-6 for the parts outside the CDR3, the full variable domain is EPEVTQTPSHQVTQMGQEVILRCVPISNHLYFYWYRQILGQKVEFLVSFYNNEISEKSEIFDDQFSVERPDGSNFTLKIRSTKLEDSAMYFCASRPGAANSPLHFGNGTRLTVT.

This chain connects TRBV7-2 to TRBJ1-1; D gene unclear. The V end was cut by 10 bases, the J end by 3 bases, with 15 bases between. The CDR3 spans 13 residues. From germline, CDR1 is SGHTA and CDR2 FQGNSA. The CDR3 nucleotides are TGTGCCACTCGGGAGAGTACAGACACTGAAGCTTTCTTT. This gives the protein CATRESTDTEAFF.

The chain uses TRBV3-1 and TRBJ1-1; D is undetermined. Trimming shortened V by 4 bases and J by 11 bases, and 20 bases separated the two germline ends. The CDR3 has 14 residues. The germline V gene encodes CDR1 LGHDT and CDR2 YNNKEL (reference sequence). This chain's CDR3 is CASSPPRGIALAFF. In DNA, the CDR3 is TGTGCCAGCAGCCCCCCTAGAGGGATTGCATTGGCTTTCTTT.

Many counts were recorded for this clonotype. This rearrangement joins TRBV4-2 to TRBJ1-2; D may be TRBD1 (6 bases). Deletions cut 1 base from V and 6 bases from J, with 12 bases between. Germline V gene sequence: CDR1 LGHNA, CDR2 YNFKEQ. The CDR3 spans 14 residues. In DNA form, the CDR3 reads TGTGCCAGCAGCCAAGTACAGGGAGAGAATGGCTACACCTTC. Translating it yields CASSQVQGENGYTF.